This record covers a single TCR beta chain. Its antigen is as yet unknown. Peripheral blood from each donor was collected in a volume of 9.5 to 10 milliliters. Every sample had a minimum of 6.5 million PBMCs isolated. This sample stems from a study of blood T cells in healthy people across ages. Study results and caveats: Long-lived donors exceeded aged donors in naive CD4+ cells and diversity.

Combining a sample-barcoded 5' primer with a J-beta primer mix, a second PCR ran for about 7 to 11 cycles. TCRdb reanalysed the 5' RACE reads using MiXCR and keeps one entry per CDR3 protein. The sample consists of about 1.5 million distinct CDR3 sequences, approximately 39% of them appearing once. The CDR3 runs 16 residues. CDR1 is SEHNR and CDR2 is FQNEAQ in the germline V gene (reference sequence). The trim removed 4 bases at V and 8 bases at J, leaving 11 bases unmatched. The receptor was isolated from a woman between 18 and 29 years old in good health. Sequencing was performed on blood. This chain links TRBV7-9 with TRBJ1-4, with 9 bases matching TRBD1. CDR3 amino acids: CASSSSGQGRVEKLFF. The CDR3, as DNA: TGTGCCAGCAGCTCCTCTGGACAGGGGAGGGTCGAAAAACTGTTTTTT.